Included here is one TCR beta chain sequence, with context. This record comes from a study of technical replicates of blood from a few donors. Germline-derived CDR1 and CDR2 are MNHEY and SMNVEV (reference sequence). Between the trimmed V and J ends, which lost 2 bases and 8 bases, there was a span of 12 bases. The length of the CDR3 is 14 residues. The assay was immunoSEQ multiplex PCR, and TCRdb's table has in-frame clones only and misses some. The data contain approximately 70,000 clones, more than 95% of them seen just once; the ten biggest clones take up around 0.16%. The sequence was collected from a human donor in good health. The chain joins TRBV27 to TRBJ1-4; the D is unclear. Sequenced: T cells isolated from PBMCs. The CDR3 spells CASSLVYGGEKLFF. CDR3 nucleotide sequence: TGTGCCAGCAGTTTAGTGTACGGAGGCGAAAAACTGTTTTTT.